This T cell receptor beta chain was sequenced for a study of human T cells and chemical hapten exposure. Looking at the study overall: Slight differences in pooled library volume were the main source of varying TCR yields across samples.

A note on this clonotype: What it recognizes is unknown.

Study-level results: TCRs at high frequency, those above 1 in 1000, did not change with DPC sensitization.

Original methodology: Sampled TCR counts reached a median of approximately 100,000 per sample, with values ranging from about 23,224 to 700,000. TCRdb analysed the RACE reads with MiXCR anew, one entry per CDR3 protein. Clone size and V and J calls follow TCRdb, not the original study. The repertoire holds approximately 33,000 distinct CDR3 sequences, with about 7.2% as singletons. Time point reported: healthy volunteer bleed at 2 weeks. The template was total RNA from unfractionated whole blood. This TCR derives from a human donor in good health. Some clones in this sample may be carry-over from other donors' samples. What was sequenced was whole blood.

This chain's CDR3 is CSARDPTSGRTDTQYF. The CDR3, as DNA: TGCAGTGCTAGAGATCCCACTAGCGGGAGGACAGATACGCAGTATTTT. The genes are TRBV20-1 and TRBJ2-3; 12 bases match TRBD2. CDR1 is DFQATT and CDR2 is SNEGSKA in the germline V gene (reference sequence). This CDR3 comprises 16 residues. Trimming at V came to 0 bases and at J to 3 bases, leaving 4 bases not matched to a gene.